These 18 T cell receptor beta chains originate from one sample sequenced in a study of regulatory T cells in long-lasting Graves disease (dated by TCRdb to the early 2020s). Library generation was performed with multiplex PCR. The run used an Illumina HiSeq 4000. To build TCR beta libraries, CDR3 regions were amplified by Arm-PCR using iRepertoire HTBI primers. The public reads were reprocessed in TCRdb via fastp at Q25 and MiXCR, keeping in-frame beta chains. Each entry merges the rows of one CDR3 protein and shows their most common DNA and genes. The sample data list over 450,000 distinct CDR3 sequences, and about 22% of these were observed just once. Roughly 7.1% of the sample is taken by the ten largest. What the time point label conveys for this sample: persistent/refractory GD, antithyroid drugs over 5 years with positive TRAb. For both TCR sequencing and RNA sequencing, RNA was extracted from PBMCs using TRIzol.

The specimen was peripheral blood mononuclear cells (PBMCs), collected when the disease was refractory, from a patient treated with antithyroid drugs. The receptors come from a female donor with Graves disease.

In its sample, this clonotype was seen many times. This chain links TRBV24-1 with TRBJ2-5, with D uncertain. With 2 bases removed from V and 1 base from J, the gap between germline ends came to 7 bases. The CDR3 covers 14 residues. Germline CDR1 KGHDR, CDR2 SFDVKD. As DNA, the CDR3 is TGTGCCACCAGTGATTCTTACTCCCAAGAGACCCAGTACTTC. Translating it yields CATSDSYSQETQYF.

This clonotype was observed a few times. The chain carries TRBV5-5 and TRBJ2-7; possibly TRBD1 for D (5 bases). The CDR3 covers 14 residues. Trimming shortened V by 0 bases and J by 5 bases, and 12 bases separated the two germline ends. The V gene's germline CDR1 is SGHKS and CDR2 YYEKEE (reference sequence). Here the CDR3 DNA reads TGTGCCAGCAGCTTGGCCAGGGCTGAGAACGAGCAGTACTTC. It yields the protein CASSLARAENEQYF.

The CDR3 nucleotides read TGTGCCAGCAGCGCCGGGGCCGGGAGGGGAAACACCATATATTTT. This encodes CASSAGAGRGNTIYF. The J gene is TRBJ1-3, the V gene TRBV7-2; D may be TRBD1 (5 bases). The CDR3 is made up of 15 amino acids. Trimming took 5 bases from V and 4 from J, leaving 15 bases between them. The germline CDR1 and CDR2 sequences are SGHTA and FQGNSA. The full variable domain, in which reference TRBV7-2 and TRBJ1-3 provide the parts outside the CDR3, is GAGVSQSPSNKVTEKGKDVELRCDPISGHTALYWYRQSLGQGLEFLIYFQGNSAPDKSGLPSDRFSAERTGGSVSTLTIQRTQQEDSAVYLCASSAGAGRGNTIYFGEGSWLTVV.

This clonotype was seen more than once but under ten times. The chain uses TRBV28 and TRBJ2-3, with 8 nucleotides matching TRBD2. The junction had 7 bases not matched to a gene; V was cut back by 6 bases and J by 2 bases. CDR1 and CDR2 (germline): MDHEN, SYDVKM. The CDR3 is 15 amino acids. CDR3: CASRARLASTDTQYF. The CDR3 DNA reads TGTGCCAGCAGAGCCAGACTAGCGTCCACAGATACGCAGTATTTT.

The V and J genes are TRBV9 and TRBJ2-1, with 7 bases that match TRBD2. Trimming removed 0 bases from V and 5 bases from J; junction bases left unmatched: 5. The length of the CDR3 is 15 residues. The V gene's germline CDR1 is SGDLS and CDR2 YYNGEE. DNA of the CDR3: TGTGCCAGCAGCGTAGGCGGGGCGGGAGACAATGAGCAGTTCTTC. Protein: CASSVGGAGDNEQFF.

This clonotype was seen repeatedly, ten times or more. This chain links TRBV28 with TRBJ1-6; D may be TRBD1 (5 bases). V lost 5 bases and J 0 bases, leaving 14 bases between the germline ends. Germline CDR1 reads MDHEN; CDR2 reads SYDVKM. The CDR3 runs to 17 residues. CDR3 loop: CASSGGGDSSYNSPLHF. The CDR3 DNA reads as TGTGCCAGCAGTGGGGGGGGTGATAGCTCCTATAATTCACCCCTCCACTTT.

This clonotype was observed at least ten times. The chain has TRBV12-3 or TRBV12-4 and TRBJ1-5; no definite D call. This CDR3 is 13 amino acids long. V shed 2 bases and J shed 7 bases, with 9 bases lying between them. CDR3 residues: CASSLTTQQPQHF. CDR3 DNA sequence: TGTGCCAGCAGTTTAACCACTCAGCAGCCCCAGCATTTT.

This clonotype was counted between two and nine times. J is TRBJ2-2 and V is TRBV7-3, with 7 bases aligning to TRBD1. Germline trimming cut 5 bases from V and 2 bases from J; bases unmatched to any gene: 8. This CDR3 region has 16 residues. CDR1 and CDR2 (germline): SGHTA, FQGTGA. For the CDR3, the DNA is TGTGCCAGCAGCATCACAGGGGCCCTAAACACCGGGGAGCTGTTTTTT. It codes for CASSITGALNTGELFF. The entire variable domain, with the rest obtained from reference TRBV7-3 and TRBJ2-2, is as follows: GAGVSQTPSNKVTEKGKYVELRCDPISGHTALYWYRQSLGQGPEFLIYFQGTGAADDSGLPNDRFFAVRPEGSVSTLKIQRTERGDSAVYLCASSITGALNTGELFFGEGSRLTVL.

In its sample, this clonotype was seen a few times. The genes are TRBV15 and TRBJ2-6; unclear D gene. The CDR3 runs to 15 residues. V lost 1 base to trimming and J lost 4 bases, with 8 bases between them. Germline V gene lookup returns CDR1 LNHNV and CDR2 YYDKDF (reference sequence). The CDR3 spells CATSRVDPGANVLTF. Here the CDR3 DNA reads TGTGCCACCAGCAGAGTAGACCCCGGGGCCAACGTCCTGACTTTC.

This chain uses TRBV5-1 with TRBJ1-3; TRBD1 agrees at 10 bases. The CDR3 has 18 residues. Germline V CDR1 and CDR2: SGHRS, YFSETQ. Losses at the gene ends were 2 bases for V and 3 bases for J; bases not matched to a gene: 11. Written as DNA, the CDR3 is TGCGCCAGCAGCTTCGTATCCGGGACAGGGGAACTTGGAAACACCATATATTTT. This encodes CASSFVSGTGELGNTIYF.

This clonotype was picked up many times. This chain connects TRBV6-9 to TRBJ2-2; D is possibly TRBD1 (6 bases). Germline V gene data show CDR1 as MNHGY and CDR2 as SVAAGI. V shed 2 bases and J shed 3 bases, with 7 bases lying between them. The CDR3 extends over 14 amino acids. This CDR3 is CASSYGTYTGELFF. The CDR3 region has the DNA TGTGCCAGCAGTTATGGGACATACACCGGGGAGCTGTTTTTT.

This clonotype was recorded at least ten times. The chain links TRBV24-1 to TRBJ1-5; 9 nucleotides line up with TRBD1. The trim removed 3 bases at V and 2 bases at J, leaving 13 bases unmatched. CDR1 is KGHDR and CDR2 is SFDVKD in the germline V gene. CDR3 length: 19 residues. CDR3 protein: CATSDTPGTGPFGNQPQHF. CDR3 coding DNA: TGTGCCACCAGTGATACCCCCGGGACAGGGCCCTTCGGCAATCAGCCCCAGCATTTT.

About this clonotype: This sequence may be a read error, since a much larger clone differs from it by one base. The chain joins TRBV6-8 to TRBJ1-2, with no clear D. V lost 4 bases and J lost 2, with 11 bases in between. The CDR3 contains 14 residues. CDR1 MNHGY and CDR2 SAAAGT come from the germline V gene. CDR3 nucleotide sequence: TGTGCCAGCAGTTTCCGCGTCTTGAACTATGGCTACACCTTC. Amino acids: CASSFRVLNYGYTF.

This clonotype came up a few times. J is TRBJ1-1 and V is TRBV10-3; no definite D call. This CDR3 comprises 13 residues. The germline V gene encodes CDR1 ENHRY and CDR2 SYGVKD. Trimming removed 4 bases at V and 1 base at J, with 7 bases between. CDR3 sequence reads: CAISGEGNTEAFF. The CDR3 nucleotides read TGTGCCATCAGTGGTGAGGGGAACACTGAAGCTTTCTTT.

V usage is TRBV6-1 and J usage is TRBJ2-2; D is ambiguous. Germline V gene lookup returns CDR1 MNHNS and CDR2 SASEGT. V was cut by 7 bases and J by 7 bases, with 10 bases left in between. CDR3 length equals 12 residues. This chain's CDR3 is CASNPAGGELFF. DNA for the CDR3: TGTGCCAGCAACCCAGCAGGCGGGGAGCTGTTTTTT.

This clonotype was seen a handful of times. V is TRBV6-2 or TRBV6-3 and J is TRBJ2-7; D is unclear. V was cut by 0 bases and J by 6 bases, with 9 bases left in between. Germline CDR1 and CDR2: MNHEY and SVGEGT. The CDR3 covers 13 residues. In DNA, the CDR3 is TGTGCCAGCAGTTACTCGAAAGGCTCCGAGCAGTACTTC. This translates into CASSYSKGSEQYF.

V usage is TRBV7-2 and J usage is TRBJ2-7, with D tentatively TRBD1 or TRBD2 (7 bases each). Trimming removed 1 base from V and 3 bases from J, with 13 bases in between. CDR1 and CDR2 (germline): SGHTA, FQGNSA. CDR3 length: 15 amino acids. This CDR3 reads CASSLGQGGIYEQYF. Written as DNA, the CDR3 is TGTGCCAGCAGCTTAGGACAGGGAGGGATCTACGAGCAGTACTTC.

The chain uses TRBV18 and TRBJ2-5; D tentatively reads TRBD1 or TRBD2 (5 bases each). This CDR3 region has 15 residues. The germline V gene has CDR1 KGHSH and CDR2 LQKENI. Trimming cost V 3 bases and J 4 bases, with 15 bases left between them. DNA for the CDR3: TGTGCCAGCTCACCGGGACCCCGTAGGGGAGAGACCCAGTACTTC. Its protein product is CASSPGPRRGETQYF.